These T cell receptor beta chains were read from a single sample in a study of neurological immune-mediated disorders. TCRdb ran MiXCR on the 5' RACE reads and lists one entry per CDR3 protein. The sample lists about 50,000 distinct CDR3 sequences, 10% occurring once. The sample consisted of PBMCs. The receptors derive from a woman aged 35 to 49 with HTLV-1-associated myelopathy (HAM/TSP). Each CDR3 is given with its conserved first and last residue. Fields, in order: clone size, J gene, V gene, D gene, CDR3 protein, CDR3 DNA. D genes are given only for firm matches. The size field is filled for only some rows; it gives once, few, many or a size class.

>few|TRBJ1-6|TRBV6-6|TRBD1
CASSYALPTGGGSPLHF
TGTGCCAGCAGTTACGCCCTCCCTACAGGGGGAGGGTCACCCCTCCACTTT
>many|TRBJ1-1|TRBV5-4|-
CASSLELNTEAFF
TGTGCCAGCAGCTTGGAGTTGAACACTGAAGCTTTCTTT
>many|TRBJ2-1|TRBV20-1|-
CSARGIADNEQFF
TGCAGTGCTAGGGGGATAGCCGACAATGAGCAGTTCTTC
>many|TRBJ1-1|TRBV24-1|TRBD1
CATRAGGLTANTEAFF
TGTGCCACCAGGGCAGGGGGGCTAACAGCGAACACTGAAGCTTTCTTT
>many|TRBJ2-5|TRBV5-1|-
CASSLTVGQETQYF
TGCGCCAGCAGCTTGACAGTAGGCCAAGAGACCCAGTACTTC
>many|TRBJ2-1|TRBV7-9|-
CASSPLGGPYNEQFF
TGTGCCAGCAGCCCACTGGGGGGACCCTACAATGAGCAGTTCTTC
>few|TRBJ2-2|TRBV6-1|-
CASRGQLNTGELFF
TGTGCCAGCAGGGGACAACTTAACACCGGGGAGCTGTTTTTT
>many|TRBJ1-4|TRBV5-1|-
CASSLDSEKLFF
TGCGCCAGCAGCTTGGACAGTGAAAAACTGTTTTTT
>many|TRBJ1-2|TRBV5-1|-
CASSLDAAGYTF
TGCGCCAGCAGCTTGGACGCCGCCGGCTACACCTTC
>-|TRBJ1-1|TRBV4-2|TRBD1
CASSRDQQGTEAFF
TGTGCCAGCAGCCGAGACCAACAGGGGACTGAAGCTTTCTTT
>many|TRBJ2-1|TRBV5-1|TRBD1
CASSLRGQSYNEQFF
TGCGCCAGCAGCTTGAGGGGACAGAGCTACAATGAGCAGTTCTTC
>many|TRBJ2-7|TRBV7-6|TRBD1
CASSLESGQGENEQYF
TGTGCCAGCAGCTTAGAGTCTGGACAGGGGGAGAACGAGCAGTACTTC
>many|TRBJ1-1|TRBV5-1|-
CASTLDGGLGNTEAFF
TGCGCCAGCACCCTAGACGGGGGGCTAGGGAACACTGAAGCTTTCTTT
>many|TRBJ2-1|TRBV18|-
CASSPQGRTNEQFF
TGTGCCAGCTCACCCCAGGGGCGCACCAATGAGCAGTTCTTC
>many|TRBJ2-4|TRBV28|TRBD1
CASSDSGTGKNIQYF
TGTGCCAGCAGTGACTCCGGGACAGGCAAAAACATTCAGTACTTC
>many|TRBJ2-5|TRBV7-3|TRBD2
CASSLGLAGRYQETQYF
TGTGCCAGCAGCTTAGGGCTAGCGGGCCGGTACCAAGAGACCCAGTACTTC
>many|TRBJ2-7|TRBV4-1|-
CASSQDSEQYF
TGCGCCAGCAGCCAAGACTCCGAGCAGTACTTC
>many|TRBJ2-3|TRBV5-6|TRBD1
CASSSRQGYVDTQYF
TGTGCCAGCAGCTCCAGACAGGGCTATGTAGATACGCAGTATTTT
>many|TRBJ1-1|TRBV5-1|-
CASSLAGTTGEAFF
TGCGCCAGCAGCTTGGCCGGGACAACGGGAGAAGCTTTCTTT
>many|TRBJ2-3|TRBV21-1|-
CASTLRADTQYF
TGTGCCAGCACCTTAAGGGCGGATACGCAGTATTTT
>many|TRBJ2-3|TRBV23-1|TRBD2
CASSQPLAGVIGTDTQYF
TGCGCCAGCAGTCAACCCTTAGCGGGGGTAATAGGCACAGATACGCAGTATTTT